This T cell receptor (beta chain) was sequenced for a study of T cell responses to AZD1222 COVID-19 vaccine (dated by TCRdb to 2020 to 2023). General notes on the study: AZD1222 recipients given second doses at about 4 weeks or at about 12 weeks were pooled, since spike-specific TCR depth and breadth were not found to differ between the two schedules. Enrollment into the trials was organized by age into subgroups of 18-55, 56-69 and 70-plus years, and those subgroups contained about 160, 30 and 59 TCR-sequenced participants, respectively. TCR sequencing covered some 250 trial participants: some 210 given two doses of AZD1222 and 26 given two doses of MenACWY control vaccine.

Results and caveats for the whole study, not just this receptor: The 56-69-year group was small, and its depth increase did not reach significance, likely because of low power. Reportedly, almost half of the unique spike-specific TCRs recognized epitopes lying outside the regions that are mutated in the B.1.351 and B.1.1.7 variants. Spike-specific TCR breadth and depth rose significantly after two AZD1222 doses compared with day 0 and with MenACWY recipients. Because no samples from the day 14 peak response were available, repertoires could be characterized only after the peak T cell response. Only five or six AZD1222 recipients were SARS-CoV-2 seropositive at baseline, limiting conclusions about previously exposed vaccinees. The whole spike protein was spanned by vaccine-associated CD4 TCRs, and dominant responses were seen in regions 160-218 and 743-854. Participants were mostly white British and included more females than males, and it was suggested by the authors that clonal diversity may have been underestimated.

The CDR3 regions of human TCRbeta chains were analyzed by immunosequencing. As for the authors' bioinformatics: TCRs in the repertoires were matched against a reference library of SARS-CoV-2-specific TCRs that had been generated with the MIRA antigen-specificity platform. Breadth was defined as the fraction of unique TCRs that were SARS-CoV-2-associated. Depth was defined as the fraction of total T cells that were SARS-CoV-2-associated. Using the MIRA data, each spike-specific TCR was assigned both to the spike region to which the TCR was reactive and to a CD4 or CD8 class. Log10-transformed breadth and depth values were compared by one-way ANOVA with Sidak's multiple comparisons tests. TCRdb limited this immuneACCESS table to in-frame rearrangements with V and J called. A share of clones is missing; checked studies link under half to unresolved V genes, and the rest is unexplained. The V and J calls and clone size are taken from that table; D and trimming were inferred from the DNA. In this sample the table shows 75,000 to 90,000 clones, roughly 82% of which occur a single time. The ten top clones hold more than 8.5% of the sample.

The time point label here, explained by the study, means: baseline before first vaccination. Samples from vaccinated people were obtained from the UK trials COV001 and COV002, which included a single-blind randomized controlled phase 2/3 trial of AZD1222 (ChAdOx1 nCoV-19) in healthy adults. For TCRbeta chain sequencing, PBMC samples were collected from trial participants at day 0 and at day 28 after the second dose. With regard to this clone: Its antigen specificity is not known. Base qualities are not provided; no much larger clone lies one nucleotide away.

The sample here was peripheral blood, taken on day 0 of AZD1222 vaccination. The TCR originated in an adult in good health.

This receptor carries the CDR3 CASSLDRVTDTQYF. The bases are TGTGCCAGCAGCTTAGACAGGGTGACAGATACGCAGTATTTT. This chain joins TRBV5-6 to TRBJ2-3; 7 junctional bases match TRBD1. V and J are trimmed by 2 bases and 3 bases, and the gene matches miss 3 bases of the junction. The CDR3 has 14 amino acids, counting the end cysteine and phenylalanine. Only the CDR3 portion is preserved as DNA: 42 bases, with reading frame beginning at the first base. CDR1 and CDR2 were assigned from the germline V gene as SGHDT and YYEEEE.